What follows are 27 T cell receptor beta chains derived from one specimen sequenced in a study of OX40 agonist ivuxolimab in advanced cancers. Sequencing used immunoSEQ multiplex PCR; TCRdb keeps in-frame clones, though not all of them. The table lists about 140,000 clones, around 93% of them singletons. This specimen was CD4+ or CD8+ T cells sorted from blood, taken in a trial of the OX40 agonist ivuxolimab. Receptor source: an adult with an advanced solid tumor such as melanoma, head and neck, liver or kidney cancer.

The chain has TRBV6-5 and TRBJ2-2; D uncertain. The CDR3 contains 16 residues. V gave up 4 bases and J gave up 6 bases, with 18 bases separating them. Germline CDR1 MNHEY, CDR2 SVGAGI. CDR3 in DNA: TGTGCCAGCAGTTTCTACCCACTACCCCAGGCCGGGGAGCTGTTTTTT. Translation gives CASSFYPLPQAGELFF.

The rearrangement joins TRBV30 to TRBJ1-6, with TRBD1 matching over 8 bases. Looked up from germline, CDR1 is GTSNPN and CDR2 is SVGIG (reference sequence). This CDR3 region has 15 residues. With V trimmed by 4 bases and J by 8 bases, 10 bases remained unmatched. The CDR3 spells CAWIKGQGSDSPLHF. The CDR3 DNA is TGTGCCTGGATAAAAGGACAGGGAAGCGATTCACCCCTCCACTTT.

To note about this clone: One end of the junction varies from germline; a read error may be responsible. The chain combines TRBV6-6 with TRBJ2-3, with D perhaps matching TRBD2 (5 bases). From germline, CDR1 is MNHNY and CDR2 SVGAGI (reference sequence). There are 11 residues in the CDR3. The CDR3 sequence is CAISEEVTQYF. For the CDR3, the DNA is TGTGCCATCAGTGAGGAGGTTACGCAGTATTTT.

The chain joins TRBV14 to TRBJ2-5; D is unresolved. Trimming removed 8 bases from V and 4 bases from J, with 14 bases in between. Germline values: CDR1 SGHDN, CDR2 FVKESK. This CDR3 comprises 13 residues. This CDR3 is CASARNYGETQYF. Written as DNA, the CDR3 is TGTGCCAGCGCTCGAAATTACGGAGAGACCCAGTACTTC.

The J gene is TRBJ1-2, the V gene TRBV7-9, with D perhaps TRBD1 (6 bases). The CDR3 loop spans 14 amino acids. The germline gives CDR1 SEHNR, CDR2 FQNEAQ (reference sequence). V was cut by 8 bases and J by 4 bases, with 17 bases left in between. CDR3 in DNA: TGTGCCAGCGATAAAACCGGACAGCGCTATGGCTACACCTTC. Encoded protein: CASDKTGQRYGYTF.

The chain employs TRBV2 and TRBJ2-5; possibly TRBD1 or TRBD2 for D (7 bases each). This CDR3 region has 14 residues. Germline loops: CDR1 SNHLY, CDR2 FYNNEI. Trimming took 10 bases from V and 1 from J, leaving 16 bases between them. This CDR3 is CAMAQGGPQETQYF. Written as DNA, the CDR3 is TGTGCCATGGCCCAGGGGGGGCCCCAAGAGACCCAGTACTTC. Full variable domain (outside the CDR3, taken from reference TRBV2 and TRBJ2-5): EPEVTQTPSHQVTQMGQEVILRCVPISNHLYFYWYRQILGQKVEFLVSFYNNEISEKSEIFDDQFSVERPDGSNFTLKIRSTKLEDSAMYFCAMAQGGPQETQYFGPGTRLLVL.

The chain recombines TRBV6-1 with TRBJ2-7; 10 positions agree with TRBD2. CDR1 is MNHNS and CDR2 is SASEGT in the germline V gene. This CDR3 spans 15 amino acids. The junction had 4 bases not matched to a gene; V was cut back by 2 bases and J by 3 bases. CDR3 sequence reads: CASSESASGSYEQYF. The CDR3 nucleotides read TGTGCCAGCAGTGAATCGGCTAGCGGGAGCTACGAGCAGTACTTC.

This chain uses TRBV5-1 with TRBJ2-3; 9 bases align to TRBD2. This CDR3 is built from 17 residues. The V segment lost 5 bases and the J segment 3 bases; nucleotides outside the gene matches: 13. Germline values: CDR1 SGHRS, CDR2 YFSETQ. The CDR3 DNA sequence: TGCGCCAGCAGGCAACGGGACAGCGGGGGGAGTACAGATACGCAGTATTTT. Translated: CASRQRDSGGSTDTQYF.

The V gene is TRBV6-5, the J gene TRBJ2-3; 8 positions agree with TRBD2. Germline assignment: CDR1 MNHEY and CDR2 SVGAGI. V dropped 10 bases and J dropped 4; count of bases not matched to a gene: 7. The CDR3 is 13 residues long. CDR3 sequence: CATKAGGSDTQYF. The CDR3, as DNA: TGTGCCACCAAGGCGGGAGGTTCAGATACGCAGTATTTT.

The chain links TRBV7-2 to TRBJ1-2; D is possibly TRBD1 (5 bases). V dropped 1 base and J dropped 9 bases, with 9 bases sitting between them. This CDR3 region has 12 residues. CDR1 is SGHTA and CDR2 is FQGNSA in the germline V gene. CDR3 sequence (DNA): TGTGCCAGCAGCTTAGACAGGCTTCGCTACACCTTC. Translating it yields CASSLDRLRYTF.

This rearrangement joins TRBV7-2 to TRBJ1-4; a possible D gene is TRBD1 (5 bases). The V gene lost 5 bases and the J gene lost 8 bases, with 12 bases spanning the gap. The germline gives CDR1 SGHTA, CDR2 FQGNSA. The CDR3 is 13 residues long. The CDR3 nucleotides are TGTGCCAGCAGCATCAGGGTAGGGGAAAAACTGTTTTTT. Its protein is CASSIRVGEKLFF. Full variable domain (outside the CDR3, taken from reference TRBV7-2 and TRBJ1-4): GAGVSQSPSNKVTEKGKDVELRCDPISGHTALYWYRQSLGQGLEFLIYFQGNSAPDKSGLPSDRFSAERTGGSVSTLTIQRTQQEDSAVYLCASSIRVGEKLFFGSGTQLSVL.

The chain employs TRBV2 and TRBJ2-2; TRBD1 matches at 8 bases. Losses at the gene ends were 5 bases for V and 6 bases for J; bases not matched to a gene: 11. The CDR3 runs 16 residues. Germline lookup yields CDR1 SNHLY and CDR2 FYNNEI. Here the CDR3 DNA reads TGTGCCAGCAGTCAGTGGATGACAGGGGCGGCCGGGGAGCTGTTTTTT. As protein: CASSQWMTGAAGELFF.

The rearrangement uses TRBV21-1 and TRBJ1-1; the table calls TRBD1, which could not be checked here. TRBV21-1 is an annotated pseudogene. This CDR3 contains 12 residues. CDR3 region: CGDRGPYTEAFF. CDR3 nucleotides: TGTGGAGACAGGGGGCCTTACACTGAAGCTTTCTTT.

The chain has TRBV28 and TRBJ1-2, with 8 positions matching TRBD1. The CDR3 totals 13 residues. The germline V gene encodes CDR1 MDHEN and CDR2 SYDVKM. Trimming removed 4 bases from V and 6 bases from J; junction bases left unmatched: 4. Here the CDR3 DNA reads TGTGCCAGCAGTTCGGGACAGGTACATGGCTACACCTTC. Translating it yields CASSSGQVHGYTF.

The chain uses TRBV6-5 and TRBJ2-7; possible D gene TRBD2, 6 bases. CDR3 length: 15 residues. The ends were cut back, 5 bases at V and 1 base at J, with 15 bases in the middle. Germline assignment: CDR1 MNHEY and CDR2 SVGAGI. The CDR3 is CASSGVPAGSYEQYF. The CDR3 DNA is TGTGCCAGCAGTGGGGTCCCCGCGGGATCCTACGAGCAGTACTTC.

This chain joins TRBV7-2 and TRBJ2-7; 13 nucleotides agree with TRBD2. The CDR3 totals 16 residues. Per the germline V gene, CDR1 is SGHTA and CDR2 is FQGNSA. The ends lost 3 bases at V and 0 bases at J; junction bases unmatched: 2. CDR3 amino acids: CASSFGLAGVSYEQYF. CDR3 DNA: TGTGCCAGCAGCTTCGGACTAGCGGGGGTCTCCTACGAGCAGTACTTC. Looking up the rest from reference TRBV7-2 and TRBJ2-7 gives the full variable domain: GAGVSQSPSNKVTEKGKDVELRCDPISGHTALYWYRQSLGQGLEFLIYFQGNSAPDKSGLPSDRFSAERTGGSVSTLTIQRTQQEDSAVYLCASSFGLAGVSYEQYFGPGTRLTVT.

The chain uses TRBV25-1 and TRBJ2-3, with 7 bases lining up with TRBD2. Germline CDR1 is MGHDK and CDR2 is SYGVNS. The trim removed 6 bases at V and 0 bases at J, leaving 9 bases unmatched. The CDR3 totals 16 residues. The CDR3 DNA reads TGTGCCAGCAGCACCCTGGCGGGGGATAGCACAGATACGCAGTATTTT. Translation gives CASSTLAGDSTDTQYF.

J is TRBJ1-1 and V is TRBV5-1; D gene ambiguous. Germline CDR1 and CDR2: SGHRS and YFSETQ. CDR3 length equals 12 residues. V lost 1 base and J 5 bases, leaving 6 bases between the germline ends. This CDR3 is CASSLLGTEAFF. CDR3 DNA sequence: TGCGCCAGCAGCTTGTTAGGGACTGAAGCTTTCTTT.

V and J are TRBV6-1 and TRBJ1-5; D remains ambiguous. The ends were cut back, 2 bases at V and 0 bases at J, with 11 bases in the middle. CDR3 length: 16 residues. Germline V CDR1 and CDR2: MNHNS, SASEGT. The DNA for the CDR3 is TGTGCCAGCAGTGAAAAGGATTGGTATAGCAATCAGCCCCAGCATTTT. This codes for CASSEKDWYSNQPQHF.

The chain carries TRBV11-2 and TRBJ2-7, with D possibly TRBD2 on 5 matching bases. This CDR3 region has 13 residues. The germline gives CDR1 SGHAT, CDR2 FQNNGV. V was clipped by 5 bases and J by 7 bases, with 15 bases between them. The CDR3 region has the DNA TGTGCCAGCAGCCCTCGGGGATTTTGGGAGCAGTACTTC. It translates to CASSPRGFWEQYF.

V and J are TRBV6-6 and TRBJ1-1; TRBD1 aligns across 12 bases. With 6 bases clipped from V and 7 bases from J, the junction kept 12 bases outside the gene matches. Germline lookup yields CDR1 MNHNY and CDR2 SVGAGI (reference sequence). CDR3 length: 16 residues. The CDR3 reads CASSSPGTGGMGEAFF. CDR3 bases: TGTGCCAGCAGCTCCCCCGGGACAGGGGGCATGGGTGAAGCTTTCTTT.

This chain connects TRBV5-6 to TRBJ2-5; 13 positions match TRBD2. The length of the CDR3 is 15 residues. With 5 bases clipped from V and 4 bases from J, the junction kept 5 bases outside the gene matches. Germline-derived CDR1 and CDR2 are SGHDT and YYEEEE. CDR3 nucleotide sequence: TGTGCCAGCAGTCCGGGACTAGCGGGACGAGAGACCCAGTACTTC. This codes for CASSPGLAGRETQYF.

V usage is TRBV6-5 and J usage is TRBJ1-1; 8 bases map to TRBD1. The CDR3 extends over 14 amino acids. Germline V lookup: CDR1 MNHEY, CDR2 SVGAGI. After removal of 10 bases from V and 5 bases from J, the junction contained 12 bases not matched to a gene. The chain's CDR3 is CAIRGQYRGTEAFF. Written as DNA, the CDR3 is TGTGCCATCAGGGGCCAATACAGGGGGACTGAAGCTTTCTTT.

The chain employs TRBV5-4 and TRBJ1-2, with TRBD1 as a possible D gene (6 bases). CDR3 length equals 15 residues. Germline loops: CDR1 SGHNT, CDR2 YYREEE (reference sequence). The V and J ends lost 4 bases and 6 bases respectively, with 19 bases between them. Written as DNA, the CDR3 is TGTGCCAGCAGCCGGGGGGCGGGGGGAGTGGATGGCTACACCTTC. This translates into CASSRGAGGVDGYTF.

The rearrangement links TRBV29-1 to TRBJ2-5; TRBD2 matches 14 bases. J lost 7 bases, V lost 6 bases, and 13 bases had no gene match. The CDR3 is 16 amino acids. Per germline, CDR1 SQVTM and CDR2 ANQGSEA. The CDR3 DNA reads as TGCAGCGTCACAGGGGGGACTAGCGGGAGAGGAGGGACCCAGTACTTC. The encoded protein is CSVTGGTSGRGGTQYF. Full variable domain (outside the CDR3, taken from reference TRBV29-1 and TRBJ2-5): SAVISQKPSRDICQRGTSLTIQCQVDSQVTMMFWYRQQPGQSLTLIATANQGSEATYESGFVIDKFPISRPNLTFSTLTVSNMSPEDSSIYLCSVTGGTSGRGGTQYFGPGTRLLVL.

V gene TRBV12-5 combines with J gene TRBJ1-2; D is perhaps TRBD1 (5 bases). CDR3 length: 14 amino acids. V lost 3 bases, J lost 4 bases, and 12 bases lay in between. Germline V gene data show CDR1 as LGHNT and CDR2 as FRNRAP. DNA of the CDR3: TGTGCTAGTGGTTTCGGGCAGGGAGGCTATGGCTACACCTTC. It specifies CASGFGQGGYGYTF.

The chain recombines TRBV5-6 with TRBJ2-3, with D possibly called TRBD1 or TRBD2 (5 bases each). Looked up from germline, CDR1 is SGHDT and CDR2 is YYEEEE. The CDR3 has 14 amino acids. V was shortened by 4 bases and J by 1 base, with 10 bases between the two germline ends. CDR3 sequence (DNA): TGTGCCAGCAGCCGATGGGACGGCACAGATACGCAGTATTTT. This codes for CASSRWDGTDTQYF.